A selection of T cell receptor beta chains follows, all from one sample in a study of cytomegalovirus exposure and HLA in healthy donors. The repertoire was sequenced with immunoSEQ multiplex PCR; TCRdb's copy has only in-frame clones and lacks some. The sample includes about 190,000 clones, about four fifths of them seen just once. Sequencing was performed on PBMCs. These receptors were obtained from a man between 40 and 49 years old in good health and CMV-seropositive. Each CDR3 is given without its conserved first and last residue.

cdr3_aa,j_call,v_call
ASSIRRGETQY,TRBJ2-5,TRBV4-2
AWSQRTGGLPGQPQH,TRBJ1-5,TRBV30
ASSLTRYAEAF,TRBJ1-1,TRBV27
ASSFRGLSGNTIY,TRBJ1-3,TRBV28
ASAQGTYTEAF,TRBJ1-1,TRBV19
ATSRDNKWTDTQY,TRBJ2-3,TRBV15
ATSGGTVPSYEQY,NA,TRBV15
ASSQAPGQGGYGYT,TRBJ1-2,TRBV4-2
ASSHTQGTDTQY,TRBJ2-3,TRBV14
ASSYGPAGNTIY,TRBJ1-3,TRBV6-6
ASSYSSGSGNTIY,TRBJ1-3,TRBV6-6
ASSPIETQY,TRBJ2-5,TRBV14
TSRGITSGELF,TRBJ2-2,TRBV6-6
ASSAGGFADTQY,TRBJ2-3,TRBV18
ASSPGTGVGGYT,TRBJ1-2,TRBV28
ASNGQVNTEAF,TRBJ1-1,TRBV6-5
ASSRTAGEQF,TRBJ2-1,TRBV2
ASSESRAFNEKLF,TRBJ1-4,TRBV5-6
ASSTPGQFNEKLF,TRBJ1-4,TRBV18
ASSLDRTSSGNTIY,TRBJ1-3,TRBV5-4
ASSTGQGATNEKLF,TRBJ1-4,TRBV5-1
ASSERTGNGYT,TRBJ1-2,TRBV2
ASSLTYLNTEAF,TRBJ1-1,TRBV7-6
ASSLSGPGNQPQH,TRBJ1-5,TRBV5-5